The clone carrying this T cell receptor (beta chain) was seen a handful of times. This sample is drawn from a study of blood T cell repertoires in COVID-19. This table comes from immunoSEQ multiplex PCR, and its TCRdb copy is limited to in-frame clones, with some not included. The table lists around 64,000 clones, under 80% of them singletons. V lost 2 bases, J lost 8 bases, and 20 bases lay in between. CDR1 and CDR2 from the germline V gene are SGHKS and YYEKEE (reference sequence). This CDR3 is 16 amino acids long. Across about two dozen US areas, participants ranged in age from 18 to 89 years. Participant-given clinical history determined each cohort assignment.

Sequences were obtained from PBMCs or T cells enriched from blood (not recorded which). The chain links TRBV5-5 to TRBJ1-3, with D possibly TRBD1 on 5 matching bases. The source is a woman in her fifties or sixties who had been exposed to COVID-19. CDR3 amino acids: CASSLTSQGFRDTIYF. The CDR3 bases are TGTGCCAGCAGCTTAACCTCGCAGGGTTTTAGGGACACCATATATTTT. Variable domain in full (rest from reference TRBV5-5 and TRBJ1-3): DAGVTQSPTHLIKTRGQQVTLRCSPISGHKSVSWYQQVLGQGPQFIFQYYEKEERGRGNFPDRFSARQFPNYSSELNVNALLLGDSALYLCASSLTSQGFRDTIYFGEGSWLTVV.